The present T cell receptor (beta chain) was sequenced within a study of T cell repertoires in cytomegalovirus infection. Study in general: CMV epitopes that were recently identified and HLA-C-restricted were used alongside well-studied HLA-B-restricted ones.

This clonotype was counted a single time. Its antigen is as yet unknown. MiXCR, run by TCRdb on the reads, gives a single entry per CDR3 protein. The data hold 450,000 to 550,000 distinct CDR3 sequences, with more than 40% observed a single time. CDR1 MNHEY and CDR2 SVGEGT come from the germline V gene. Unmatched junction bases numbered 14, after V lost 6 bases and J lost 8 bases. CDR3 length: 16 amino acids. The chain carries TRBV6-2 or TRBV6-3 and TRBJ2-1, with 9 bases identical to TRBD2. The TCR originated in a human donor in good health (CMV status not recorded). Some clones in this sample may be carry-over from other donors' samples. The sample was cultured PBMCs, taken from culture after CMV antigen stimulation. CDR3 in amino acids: CASSSLRSGRADEQFF. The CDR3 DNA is TGTGCCAGCAGCTCCCTTCGTAGCGGGAGAGCCGATGAGCAGTTCTTC.